The 31 T cell receptor beta chains given below trace back to one sample, sequenced in a study of patients and donors after allogeneic stem cell transplantation. One entry per CDR3 protein results from TCRdb running MiXCR on the RT-PCR reads. The sample has 190,000 or so distinct CDR3 sequences, around 40% seen once. Material: blood, either unsorted or a sorted T cell fraction (not recorded which). The receptors stem from a human donor who was either an allogeneic HSCT recipient or a stem cell or donor lymphocyte infusion donor (not recorded which). It is not recorded whose cells these are; they may come from a transplant donor.

In nucleotides, the CDR3 is TGCAGTGCTAGTCAGGGTGTCGATGGCTACACCTTC. It specifies CSASQGVDGYTF. V usage is TRBV20-1 and J usage is TRBJ1-2; TRBD1 is a possible D gene (5 bases). This CDR3 contains 12 residues. V was shortened by 3 bases and J by 6 bases, with 11 bases between the two germline ends. Germline V CDR1 and CDR2: DFQATT, SNEGSKA (reference sequence).

The chain joins TRBV5-1 to TRBJ1-5; D may be TRBD1 (5 bases). Germline CDR1 and CDR2: SGHRS and YFSETQ. The length of the CDR3 is 16 residues. Trimming took off 0 bases at V and 2 bases at J, with 12 bases between the two ends. The CDR3 DNA follows: TGCGCCAGCAGCTTGGCTGGCAGGGTGGGCAATCAGCCCCAGCATTTT. Protein product: CASSLAGRVGNQPQHF.

V is TRBV12-3 or TRBV12-4 and J is TRBJ2-3, with 8 bases fitting TRBD1. Trimming took 6 bases from V and 5 from J; bases not matched to a gene: 7. The CDR3 totals 14 residues. This chain's CDR3 is CASSPTGAEDTQYF. Written as DNA, the CDR3 is TGTGCCAGCAGCCCGACAGGGGCGGAAGATACGCAGTATTTT.

This clonotype was detected a few times. The chain has TRBV7-2 and TRBJ1-2; D possibly corresponds to TRBD1 (5 bases). V was trimmed by 5 bases and J by 0 bases, leaving 25 bases between them. This CDR3 comprises 19 residues. From germline, CDR1 is SGHTA and CDR2 FQGNSA. CDR3: CASSMAGTGTNFTNYGYTF. CDR3 in DNA: TGTGCCAGCAGCATGGCCGGGACCGGTACTAACTTCACTAACTATGGCTACACCTTC.

This clonotype is a singleton in its sample. The chain links TRBV28 to TRBJ2-3, with a weak D call TRBD1 (5 bases). Trimming shortened V by 2 bases and J by 4 bases, and 16 bases separated the two germline ends. The length of the CDR3 is 16 residues. Germline values: CDR1 MDHEN, CDR2 SYDVKM. CDR3 DNA: TGTGCCAGCAGTTTACCCCGAGTAAGGGGCGCAGATACGCAGTATTTT. It encodes CASSLPRVRGADTQYF.

This clonotype came up many times. This chain uses TRBV20-1 with TRBJ2-2; no clear D gene. The CDR3 is made up of 15 amino acids. Germline V gives CDR1 DFQATT, CDR2 SNEGSKA (reference sequence). V dropped 0 bases and J dropped 4 bases, with 12 bases sitting between them. The CDR3 DNA is TGCAGTGCTAGAGATGGGCAAATGGGCACCGGGGAGCTGTTTTTT. Translation: CSARDGQMGTGELFF.

V usage is TRBV29-1 and J usage is TRBJ2-1; 7 positions agree with TRBD2. The J segment lost 7 bases and the V segment lost 7 bases, leaving 10 bases of the junction unmatched. Germline assignment: CDR1 SQVTM and CDR2 ANQGSEA. The CDR3 has 13 residues. The CDR3, as DNA: TGCAGCGCCGAGACTAGCTCAATGAATGAGCAGTTCTTC. Translating it yields CSAETSSMNEQFF.

V is TRBV5-5 and J is TRBJ1-1; D remains unclear. This CDR3 has 15 amino acids. Looked up from germline, CDR1 is SGHKS and CDR2 is YYEKEE (reference sequence). Trimming took 3 bases from V and 1 from J, leaving 13 bases between them. The CDR3 reads CASSSRTTANTEAFF. The CDR3 nucleotides are TGTGCCAGCAGCTCCAGGACTACTGCGAACACTGAAGCTTTCTTT.

The V gene is TRBV20-1, the J gene TRBJ2-2, with 8 bases fitting TRBD1. V lost 2 bases and J lost 2; bases outside the gene matches: 4. Per germline, CDR1 DFQATT and CDR2 SNEGSKA (reference sequence). This CDR3 is 15 amino acids long. CDR3 residues: CSARRDRINTGELFF. CDR3 DNA sequence: TGCAGTGCTAGACGGGACAGGATCAACACCGGGGAGCTGTTTTTT.

This clonotype has just a few counts. This sequence joins TRBV6-5 and TRBJ1-1; D is unresolved. Germline V gives CDR1 MNHEY, CDR2 SVGAGI. CDR3 length equals 14 residues. The ends were cut back, 0 bases at V and 0 bases at J, with 5 bases in the middle. The CDR3 coding sequence is TGTGCCAGCAGTTACTCCACACTGAACACTGAAGCTTTCTTT. Protein product: CASSYSTLNTEAFF.

The CDR3 DNA follows: TGTGCCAGCAGTTTAAGGACAGCCTCTGAGCAGTTCTTC. The encoded protein is CASSLRTASEQFF. The chain employs TRBV12-3 or TRBV12-4 and TRBJ2-1, with D possibly matching TRBD1 (6 bases). CDR3 size: 13 residues. Trimming took off 2 bases at V and 9 bases at J, with 11 bases between the two ends.

This clonotype showed up just a few times. The chain uses TRBV5-1 and TRBJ1-1; 9 bases map to TRBD1. CDR3 length: 15 residues. The germline V gene has CDR1 SGHRS and CDR2 YFSETQ. The V and J ends lost 6 bases and 7 bases, in that order; junction bases with no gene match: 13. CDR3 amino acids: CASTLGTGRGDEAFF. CDR3 nucleotides: TGCGCCAGCACCCTAGGGACAGGGCGGGGAGATGAAGCTTTCTTT.

The chain combines TRBV10-3 with TRBJ1-1; 7 bases are a match to TRBD1. CDR1 is ENHRY and CDR2 is SYGVKD in the germline V gene. The CDR3 contains 13 residues. J gave up 4 bases and V 5 bases, and 4 bases lay outside the gene matches. CDR3 protein: CAISPDRVTEAFF. In nucleotides, the CDR3 is TGTGCCATCAGTCCTGACAGGGTCACTGAAGCTTTCTTT.

The chain combines TRBV12-3 or TRBV12-4 with TRBJ2-2; D may be TRBD1 or TRBD2 (5 bases each). The CDR3 is 16 residues long. V was pared by 4 bases and J by 1 base, with 13 bases between. This chain's CDR3 is CASSSWDHKNTGELFF. The CDR3 DNA reads as TGTGCCAGCAGTTCCTGGGACCATAAGAACACCGGGGAGCTGTTTTTT.

The chain carries TRBV12-3 or TRBV12-4 and TRBJ1-5; D is unclear. There are 14 residues in the CDR3. The V and J ends lost 1 base and 6 bases respectively, with 10 bases between them. The DNA of the CDR3 is TGTGCCAGCAGTTTAGTAGATAAGGGTCAGCCCCAGCATTTT. It is translated as CASSLVDKGQPQHF.

The chain links TRBV27 to TRBJ1-1, with no clear D. V lost 0 bases, J lost 1 base, and 9 bases lay in between. Per germline, CDR1 MNHEY and CDR2 SMNVEV (reference sequence). The CDR3 is made up of 15 amino acids. The CDR3 region has the DNA TGTGCCAGCAGTTTATCAAATTACAGGAACACTGAAGCTTTCTTT. This sequence encodes CASSLSNYRNTEAFF.

The V gene is TRBV7-9, the J gene TRBJ2-3, with D possibly being TRBD1 or TRBD2 (5 bases each). CDR3 size: 13 residues. In germline, CDR1 is SEHNR, CDR2 FQNEAQ (reference sequence). The germline V and J ends were trimmed by 0 bases and 9 bases, with 10 bases remaining between them. CDR3 in amino acids: CASSLARDRTQYF. CDR3 DNA sequence: TGTGCCAGCAGCTTAGCGAGGGACCGAACGCAGTATTTT.

There are a few counts of this clonotype. The rearrangement joins TRBV29-1 to TRBJ2-7, with no clear D. The germline gives CDR1 SQVTM, CDR2 ANQGSEA. The CDR3 covers 15 residues. V dropped 0 bases and J dropped 0 bases, with 12 bases sitting between them. The CDR3 nucleotides read TGCAGCGTTGAAGAATGGCCGGGTAGCTCCTACGAGCAGTACTTC. Protein sequence: CSVEEWPGSSYEQYF.

This clonotype was observed a handful of times. The chain combines TRBV1 with TRBJ1-1. TRBV1 is a documented pseudogene. The CDR3 sequence is 16 residues long. CDR3 nucleotides: TGCACCAGCAGCCAAGATCAGCCAGCCATGAACACTGAAGCTTTCTTT. Protein: CTSSQDQPAMNTEAFF.

This clonotype has only a few counts. The rearrangement uses TRBV6-5 and TRBJ1-3, with D uncertain. The CDR3 totals 14 residues. V was cut by 0 bases and J by 1 base, with 4 bases left in between. Germline CDR1 is MNHEY and CDR2 is SVGAGI. CDR3 in DNA: TGTGCCAGCAGTTACTCGCGGTCTGGAAACACCATATATTTT. Translation gives CASSYSRSGNTIYF.

This clonotype was seen a handful of times. This chain links TRBV20-1 with TRBJ1-2; TRBD1 matches at 7 bases. With 1 base clipped from V and 7 bases from J, the junction kept 9 bases outside the gene matches. This CDR3 contains 14 residues. Germline CDR1 and CDR2: DFQATT and SNEGSKA (reference sequence). The CDR3 protein is CSARGDSLWSGYTF. As DNA, the CDR3 is TGCAGTGCTAGAGGGGACAGTCTATGGAGTGGCTACACCTTC.

The chain carries TRBV5-1 and TRBJ1-1; TRBD1 matches 8 bases. CDR1 and CDR2 from the germline V gene are SGHRS and YFSETQ. The CDR3 is 15 amino acids. V lost 4 bases and J lost 3; bases outside the gene matches: 8. The CDR3 DNA reads as TGCGCCAGCAGCCCCCGGTCGACAGGGGACACTGAAGCTTTCTTT. Its protein is CASSPRSTGDTEAFF.

The V call is TRBV29-1, the J call TRBJ2-7; TRBD1 matches 8 bases. The CDR3 sequence is 13 residues long. V dropped 3 bases and J dropped 2; count of bases not matched to a gene: 3. CDR1 and CDR2 (germline): SQVTM, ANQGSEA. Here the CDR3 reads CSVDVQGAYEQYF. CDR3 DNA sequence: TGCAGCGTTGATGTACAGGGGGCCTACGAGCAGTACTTC.

This clonotype turned up a few times. The CDR3 reads CASSRQGKSYSEGGYTF. For the CDR3, the DNA is TGTGCCAGCAGTCGACAGGGAAAGTCTTATTCGGAAGGTGGCTACACCTTC. V and J are TRBV6-5 and TRBJ1-2; 7 bases align to TRBD1. The CDR3 covers 17 residues. With 5 bases clipped from V and 7 bases from J, the junction kept 19 bases outside the gene matches. Germline CDR1 MNHEY, CDR2 SVGAGI.

V and J are TRBV5-1 and TRBJ2-1, with TRBD1 as a possible D gene (5 bases). CDR1 and CDR2 from the germline V gene are SGHRS and YFSETQ. Trimming removed 5 bases from V and 2 bases from J, with 14 bases in between. The CDR3 extends over 15 amino acids. The CDR3 reads CASRRVAGPYNEQFF. The CDR3 nucleotides read TGCGCCAGCAGGCGCGTCGCAGGGCCCTACAATGAGCAGTTCTTC. Complete variable domain (other parts from reference TRBV5-1 and TRBJ2-1): KAGVTQTPRYLIKTRGQQVTLSCSPISGHRSVSWYQQTPGQGLQFLFEYFSETQRNKGNFPGRFSGRQFSNSRSEMNVSTLELGDSALYLCASRRVAGPYNEQFFGPGTRLTVL.

For this clonotype: At one end, the junction sequence differs from germline, possibly due to a read error. The chain links TRBV5-1 to TRBJ1-2; D gene ambiguous. Germline loops: CDR1 SGHRS, CDR2 YFSETQ. The CDR3 contains 13 residues. Written as DNA, the CDR3 is TGCGCCAGCAGCTTCGCTGAATCCTATGCCTACACCTTC. Amino acid sequence: CASSFAESYAYTF.

The chain recombines TRBV4-2 with TRBJ1-2; D call uncertain. Trimming shortened V by 0 bases and J by 5 bases, and 10 bases separated the two germline ends. Germline V gives CDR1 LGHNA, CDR2 YNFKEQ. The CDR3 consists of 14 residues. CDR3 sequence: CASSQDERRYGYTF. In DNA form, the CDR3 reads TGTGCCAGCAGCCAAGATGAGAGAAGGTATGGCTACACCTTC.

This clonotype has just a few counts. The rearrangement links TRBV6-2 or TRBV6-3 to TRBJ1-6; no firm D call. Trimming shortened V by 0 bases and J by 10 bases, and 16 bases separated the two germline ends. The CDR3 contains 16 residues. From germline, CDR1 is MNHEY and CDR2 SVGEGT. The CDR3 DNA sequence: TGTGCCAGCAGTTACTCAGGCAGGATCGGCTGGTCACCCCTCCACTTT. It specifies CASSYSGRIGWSPLHF.

V gene TRBV6-2 or TRBV6-3 combines with J gene TRBJ2-7; 7 bases fit TRBD1. The J segment lost 8 bases and the V segment lost 8 bases, leaving 12 bases of the junction unmatched. The germline CDR1 and CDR2 sequences are MNHEY and SVGEGT. The CDR3 runs 13 residues. This CDR3 is CASQLRTGTKQYF. The CDR3 bases are TGTGCCAGCCAGCTGAGGACAGGAACTAAGCAGTACTTC.

This chain uses TRBV20-1 with TRBJ1-5, with D possibly being TRBD1 (5 bases). The V gene's germline CDR1 is DFQATT and CDR2 SNEGSKA (reference sequence). CDR3 length: 16 residues. Trimming shortened V by 0 bases and J by 5 bases, and 17 bases separated the two germline ends. The chain's CDR3 is CSARDRGNAFHQPQHF. The DNA of the CDR3 is TGCAGTGCTAGAGATCGGGGCAACGCTTTCCATCAGCCCCAGCATTTT.

The chain recombines TRBV5-1 with TRBJ2-3; a possible D gene is TRBD2 (6 bases). V lost 1 base to trimming and J lost 6 bases, with 12 bases between them. Germline CDR1 and CDR2: SGHRS and YFSETQ. This CDR3 comprises 14 residues. In nucleotides, the CDR3 is TGCGCCAGCAGCTTGTCCGGGGGATGGGATACGCAGTATTTT. Its protein is CASSLSGGWDTQYF.